The 2 T cell receptor beta chains below were found in one sample sequenced in a study of identical twins. Via MiXCR, TCRdb re-called the 5' RACE reads, giving one row per CDR3 protein. The sample lists roughly 570,000 distinct CDR3 sequences, roughly 9.5% occurring once. This sample was shared with a second study, whose subject was yellow fever vaccine responses in identical twins.

The sequencing sample was made of PBMCs. These receptors originate from a woman between 18 and 29 years old in good health.

This clonotype has at least ten counts. The chain joins TRBV4-1 to TRBJ2-1; TRBD2 matches 9 bases. This CDR3 region has 17 residues. Germline trimming cut 0 bases from V and 7 bases from J; bases unmatched to any gene: 10. CDR1 and CDR2 from the germline V gene are MGHRA and YSYEKL. CDR3 loop: CASSQDPAGGPWNEQFF. The CDR3 DNA follows: TGCGCCAGCAGCCAAGATCCCGCGGGAGGGCCGTGGAATGAGCAGTTCTTC.

This clonotype was seen ten or more times. This CDR3 reads CASSLGPGFGDTQYF. The DNA of the CDR3 is TGTGCCAGCAGCTTAGGCCCAGGGTTTGGAGATACGCAGTATTTT. The genes are TRBV11-2 and TRBJ2-3, with D perhaps matching TRBD1 (5 bases). The V gene's germline CDR1 is SGHAT and CDR2 FQNNGV. Trimming shortened V by 1 base and J by 5 bases, and 13 bases separated the two germline ends. The length of the CDR3 is 15 residues.